The 18 T cell receptor beta chains below come from one sample, sequenced in a study of cytomegalovirus exposure and HLA in healthy donors (dated by TCRdb to about 2017). Libraries were built with the immunoSEQ multiplex PCR assay. The multiplex PCR relied on a mix of 60 forward primers for TCR Vbeta segments and 13 reverse primers for TCR Jbeta segments. Imported from immuneACCESS, the table was reduced by TCRdb to in-frame sequences with V and J called. These copies leave out some clones; in studies compared against another copy, an unresolved V gene accounts for under half, and the cause of the remainder is not known. In this sample the table shows 150,000 to 200,000 clones, around 79% of which occur a single time. The ten largest clones represent about 2.6% of the sample. The sequencing input was PBMCs. The receptors originated from a woman between 40 and 55 years old in good health and CMV-seropositive.

This chain connects TRBV7-9 to TRBJ2-2; the D gene is possibly TRBD2 (5 bases). Germline V lookup: CDR1 SEHNR, CDR2 FQNEAQ (reference sequence). V lost 8 bases and J 5 bases, leaving 9 bases between the germline ends. This CDR3 contains 12 residues. CDR3 protein: CASLGGTGELFF. DNA for the CDR3: TGTGCCAGCTTAGGAGGAACCGGGGAGCTGTTTTTT.

This clone came up once. The genes are TRBV7-9 and TRBJ2-7; D remains ambiguous. V was pared by 5 bases and J by 2 bases, with 7 bases between. The CDR3 sequence is 12 residues long. From germline, CDR1 is SEHNR and CDR2 FQNEAQ (reference sequence). This CDR3 is CASSTYPYEQYF. The CDR3 DNA reads TGTGCCAGCAGCACATATCCCTACGAGCAGTACTTC.

A few counts support this clone. The V call is TRBV5-1, the J call TRBJ2-7, with D unresolved. This CDR3 is 14 amino acids long. V lost 2 bases to trimming and J lost 2 bases, with 11 bases between them. CDR1 and CDR2 (germline): SGHRS, YFSETQ. CDR3 residues: CASSFPDKTYEQYF. The DNA of the CDR3 is TGCGCCAGCAGCTTTCCAGACAAGACCTACGAGCAGTACTTC.

The chain employs TRBV7-6 and TRBJ2-3, with D possibly TRBD2 on 5 matching bases. Looked up from germline, CDR1 is SGHVS and CDR2 is FNYEAQ. Trimming removed 0 bases from V and 1 base from J, with 8 bases in between. There are 15 residues in the CDR3. Here the CDR3 DNA reads TGTGCCAGCAGCTTAGCGACGGAGGGCACAGATACGCAGTATTTT. Protein product: CASSLATEGTDTQYF.

The J gene is TRBJ2-5, the V gene TRBV5-6, with 8 nucleotides matching TRBD2. Trimming cost V 2 bases and J 0 bases; bases outside gene matches: 6. The CDR3 covers 16 residues. Germline CDR1 SGHDT, CDR2 YYEEEE. For the CDR3, the DNA is TGTGCCAGCAGCTTTATGAGCGGGGGAAACCAAGAGACCCAGTACTTC. It translates to CASSFMSGGNQETQYF. Full variable domain (outside the CDR3, taken from reference TRBV5-6 and TRBJ2-5): DAGVTQSPTHLIKTRGQQVTLRCSPKSGHDTVSWYQQALGQGPQFIFQYYEEEERQRGNFPDRFSGHQFPNYSSELNVNALLLGDSALYLCASSFMSGGNQETQYFGPGTRLLVL.

The chain is built from TRBV19 and TRBJ1-5, with D possibly being TRBD1 (5 bases). The CDR3 totals 15 residues. Germline V gene lookup returns CDR1 LNHDA and CDR2 SQIVND (reference sequence). The germline V and J ends were trimmed by 4 bases and 2 bases, with 12 bases remaining between them. CDR3 region: CASSREGDGNQPQHF. The CDR3 DNA follows: TGTGCCAGTAGTAGGGAAGGGGATGGCAATCAGCCCCAGCATTTT.

The genes are TRBV14 and TRBJ2-2; a weak D match, TRBD1 (6 bases). CDR3 length: 17 residues. CDR1 and CDR2 from the germline V gene are SGHDN and FVKESK. The germline V and J ends were trimmed by 0 bases and 0 bases, with 11 bases remaining between them. The CDR3 reads CASSQDLTGPNTGELFF. The CDR3 bases are TGTGCCAGCAGCCAAGATCTTACAGGGCCGAACACCGGGGAGCTGTTTTTT.

CDR3 bases: TGTGCCAGCACCTTAGGGACAGGAGCCCAAGAGACCCAGTACTTC. This codes for CASTLGTGAQETQYF. V gene TRBV5-4 combines with J gene TRBJ2-5; 8 bases align to TRBD1. The CDR3 sequence is 15 residues long. The V gene's germline CDR1 is SGHNT and CDR2 YYREEE (reference sequence). V was clipped by 6 bases and J by 1 base; unmatched bases: 8.

V and J are TRBV9 and TRBJ1-6, with 7 bases identical to TRBD1. The junction had 3 bases not matched to a gene; V was cut back by 2 bases and J by 7 bases. CDR3 length: 14 residues. Germline assignment: CDR1 SGDLS and CDR2 YYNGEE. The CDR3 loop reads CASSVGTVNSPLHF. CDR3 sequence (DNA): TGTGCCAGCAGCGTTGGGACAGTAAATTCACCCCTCCACTTT.

The chain recombines TRBV28 with TRBJ2-1; 7 nucleotides align to TRBD1. The CDR3 is 14 residues long. J was trimmed by 3 bases and V by 8 bases; bases with no gene match: 7. Germline CDR1 is MDHEN and CDR2 is SYDVKM. The CDR3 DNA follows: TGTGCCAGCGGTGGGGCAGGGGGCTACAATGAGCAGTTCTTC. Its protein product is CASGGAGGYNEQFF.

The CDR3 coding sequence is TGTGCCAGCTCGGGGGATAGGAACACTGAAGCTTTCTTT. It codes for CASSGDRNTEAFF. This sequence joins TRBV7-2 and TRBJ1-1, with D tentatively TRBD1 (5 bases). The CDR3 contains 13 residues. Trimming pared 8 bases from V and 1 base from J, leaving 11 bases between. The V gene's germline CDR1 is SGHTA and CDR2 FQGNSA.

This clone was detected once. The genes are TRBV19 and TRBJ2-1; 8 nucleotides match TRBD1. There are 16 residues in the CDR3. Trimming removed 0 bases from V and 13 bases from J; junction bases left unmatched: 14. The germline CDR1 and CDR2 sequences are LNHDA and SQIVND (reference sequence). CDR3 in amino acids: CASSIDQTGERRNQFF. The CDR3 DNA reads TGTGCCAGTAGTATAGATCAGACAGGGGAGCGGCGGAACCAGTTCTTC.

The genes are TRBV7-8 and TRBJ1-1; 7 positions match TRBD1. This CDR3 region has 13 residues. Trimming took 4 bases from V and 7 from J; bases not matched to a gene: 6. The V gene's germline CDR1 is SGHVS and CDR2 FQNEAQ. The CDR3: CASSSSTGDEAFF. In nucleotides, the CDR3 is TGTGCCAGCAGCTCTTCTACAGGGGATGAAGCTTTCTTT.

The genes are TRBV6-6 and TRBJ1-4; D unresolved. Germline CDR1 and CDR2: MNHNY and SVGAGI (reference sequence). The V gene lost 7 bases and the J gene lost 4 bases, with 13 bases spanning the gap. The CDR3 totals 14 residues. The CDR3: CASITDGNNEKLFF. The CDR3 region has the DNA TGTGCCAGCATAACGGACGGGAATAATGAAAAACTGTTTTTT.

The CDR3 is CAISSDRGTGELFF. The CDR3, as DNA: TGTGCCATCAGTTCGGACAGAGGAACCGGGGAGCTGTTTTTT. This sequence joins TRBV10-3 and TRBJ2-2; TRBD1 might be the D (6 bases). The V end was cut by 5 bases, the J end by 5 bases, with 12 bases between. The CDR3 sequence is 14 residues long. Germline CDR1 is ENHRY and CDR2 is SYGVKD.

The chain has TRBV30 and TRBJ1-2; D remains ambiguous. The CDR3 runs to 11 residues. V gave up 0 bases and J gave up 6 bases, with 5 bases separating them. CDR1 is GTSNPN, CDR2 SVGIG, per germline (reference sequence). CDR3 sequence (DNA): TGTGCCTGGAGTGTCCGGGATGGCTACACCTTC. Protein: CAWSVRDGYTF.

The chain couples TRBV19 to TRBJ2-6, with a possible D match to TRBD1 (5 bases). V lost 4 bases, J lost 4 bases, and 11 bases lay in between. The germline V gene encodes CDR1 LNHDA and CDR2 SQIVND (reference sequence). The CDR3 contains 15 residues. The CDR3 region is CASSKGPTGANVLTF. In DNA form, the CDR3 reads TGTGCCAGTAGTAAGGGGCCGACCGGGGCCAACGTCCTGACTTTC.

This clone has a handful of counts. The chain is built from TRBV11-3 and TRBJ2-1, with TRBD1 matching over 10 bases. CDR1 and CDR2 from the germline V gene are SGHNT and YENEEA. CDR3 size: 16 residues. Trimming removed 0 bases from V and 8 bases from J; junction bases left unmatched: 7. In DNA, the CDR3 is TGTGCCAGCAGCTTAGAAGCGACAGGGGGCACTTATGAGCAGTTCTTC. Its protein is CASSLEATGGTYEQFF.